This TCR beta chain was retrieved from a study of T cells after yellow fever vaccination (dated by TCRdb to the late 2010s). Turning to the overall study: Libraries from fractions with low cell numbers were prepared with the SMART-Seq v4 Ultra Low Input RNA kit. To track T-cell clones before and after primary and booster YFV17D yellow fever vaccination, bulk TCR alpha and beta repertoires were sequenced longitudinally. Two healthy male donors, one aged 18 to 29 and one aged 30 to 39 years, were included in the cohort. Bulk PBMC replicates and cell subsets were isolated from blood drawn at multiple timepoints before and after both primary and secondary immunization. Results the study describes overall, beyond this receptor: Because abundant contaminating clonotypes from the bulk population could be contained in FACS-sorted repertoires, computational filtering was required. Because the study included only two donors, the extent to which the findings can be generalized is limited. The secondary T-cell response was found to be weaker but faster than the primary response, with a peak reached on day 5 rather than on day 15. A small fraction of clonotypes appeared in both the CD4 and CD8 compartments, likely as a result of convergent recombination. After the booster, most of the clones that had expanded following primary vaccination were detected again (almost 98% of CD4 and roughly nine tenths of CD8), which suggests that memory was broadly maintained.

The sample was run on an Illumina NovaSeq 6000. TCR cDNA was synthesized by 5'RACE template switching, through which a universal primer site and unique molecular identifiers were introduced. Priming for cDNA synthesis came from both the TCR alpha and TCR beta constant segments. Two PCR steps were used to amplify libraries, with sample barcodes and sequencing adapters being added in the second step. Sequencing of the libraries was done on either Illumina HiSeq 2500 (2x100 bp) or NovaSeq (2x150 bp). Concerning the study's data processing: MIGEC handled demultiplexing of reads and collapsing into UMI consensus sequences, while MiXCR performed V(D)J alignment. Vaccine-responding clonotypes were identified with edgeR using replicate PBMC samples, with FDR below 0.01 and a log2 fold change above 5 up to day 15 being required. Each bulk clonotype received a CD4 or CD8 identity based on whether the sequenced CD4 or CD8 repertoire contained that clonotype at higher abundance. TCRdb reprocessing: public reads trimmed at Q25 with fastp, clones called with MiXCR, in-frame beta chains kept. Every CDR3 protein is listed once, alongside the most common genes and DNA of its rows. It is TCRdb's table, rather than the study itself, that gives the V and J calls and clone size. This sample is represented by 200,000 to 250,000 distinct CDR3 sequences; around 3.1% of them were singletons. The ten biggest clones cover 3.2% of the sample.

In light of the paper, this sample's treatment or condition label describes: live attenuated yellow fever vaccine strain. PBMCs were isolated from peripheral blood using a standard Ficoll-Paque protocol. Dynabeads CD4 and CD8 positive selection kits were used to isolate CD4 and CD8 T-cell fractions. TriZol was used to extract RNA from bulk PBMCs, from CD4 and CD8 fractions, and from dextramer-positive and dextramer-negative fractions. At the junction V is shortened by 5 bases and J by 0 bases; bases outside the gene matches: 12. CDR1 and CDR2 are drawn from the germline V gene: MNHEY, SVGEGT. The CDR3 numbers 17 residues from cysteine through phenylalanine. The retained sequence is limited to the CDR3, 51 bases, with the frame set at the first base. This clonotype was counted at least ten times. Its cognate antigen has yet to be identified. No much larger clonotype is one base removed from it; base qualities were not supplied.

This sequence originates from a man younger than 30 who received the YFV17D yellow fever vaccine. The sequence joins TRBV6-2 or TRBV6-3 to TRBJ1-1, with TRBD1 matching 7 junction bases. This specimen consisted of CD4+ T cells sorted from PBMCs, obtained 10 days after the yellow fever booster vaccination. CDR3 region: CASSTPSDRPMNTEAFF. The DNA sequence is TGTGCCAGCAGTACTCCCTCGGACAGGCCTATGAACACTGAAGCTTTCTTT.